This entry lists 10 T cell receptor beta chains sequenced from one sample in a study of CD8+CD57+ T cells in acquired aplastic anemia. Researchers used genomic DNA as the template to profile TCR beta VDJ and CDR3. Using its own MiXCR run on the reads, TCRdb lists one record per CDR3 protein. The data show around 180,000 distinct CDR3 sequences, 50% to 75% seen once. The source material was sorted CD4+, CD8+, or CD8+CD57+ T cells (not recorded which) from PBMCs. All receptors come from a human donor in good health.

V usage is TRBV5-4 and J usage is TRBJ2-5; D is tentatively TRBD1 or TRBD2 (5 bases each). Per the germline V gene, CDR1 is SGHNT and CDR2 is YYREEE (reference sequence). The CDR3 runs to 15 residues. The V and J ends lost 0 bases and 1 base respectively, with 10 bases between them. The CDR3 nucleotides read TGTGCCAGCAGCTTGGATTTGGGGGTCCAAGAGACCCAGTACTTC. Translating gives CASSLDLGVQETQYF.

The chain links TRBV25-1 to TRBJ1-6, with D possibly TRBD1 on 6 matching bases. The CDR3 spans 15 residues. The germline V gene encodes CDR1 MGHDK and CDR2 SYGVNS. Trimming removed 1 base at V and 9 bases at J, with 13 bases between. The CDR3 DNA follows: TGTGCCAGCAGTGAATTCGCAGGGGCTGGTTCACCCCTCCACTTT. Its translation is CASSEFAGAGSPLHF.

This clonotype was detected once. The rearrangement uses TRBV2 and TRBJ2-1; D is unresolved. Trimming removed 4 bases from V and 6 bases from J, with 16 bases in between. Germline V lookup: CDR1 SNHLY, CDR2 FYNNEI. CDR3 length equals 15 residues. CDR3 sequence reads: CASSGTGGFFNEQFF. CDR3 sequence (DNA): TGTGCCAGCAGTGGAACTGGTGGGTTCTTCAATGAGCAGTTCTTC.

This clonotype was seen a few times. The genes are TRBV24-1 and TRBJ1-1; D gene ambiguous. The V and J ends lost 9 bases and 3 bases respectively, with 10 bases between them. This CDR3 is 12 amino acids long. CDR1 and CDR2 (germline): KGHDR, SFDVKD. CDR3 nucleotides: TGTGCCACCTCCAGAGAACACACTGAAGCTTTCTTT. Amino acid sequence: CATSREHTEAFF.

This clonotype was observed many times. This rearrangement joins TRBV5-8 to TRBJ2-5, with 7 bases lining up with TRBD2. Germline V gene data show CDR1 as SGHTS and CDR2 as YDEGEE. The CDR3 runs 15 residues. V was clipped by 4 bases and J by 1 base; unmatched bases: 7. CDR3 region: CASSMAASGQETQYF. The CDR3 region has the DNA TGTGCCAGCAGCATGGCGGCTAGCGGCCAAGAGACCCAGTACTTC.

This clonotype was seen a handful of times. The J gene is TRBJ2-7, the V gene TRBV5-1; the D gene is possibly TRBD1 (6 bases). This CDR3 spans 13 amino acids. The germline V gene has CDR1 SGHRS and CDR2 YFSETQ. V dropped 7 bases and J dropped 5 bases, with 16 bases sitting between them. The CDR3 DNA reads TGCGCCAGCTCCGCCGGCAGGGGCGACGAGCAGTACTTC. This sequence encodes CASSAGRGDEQYF.

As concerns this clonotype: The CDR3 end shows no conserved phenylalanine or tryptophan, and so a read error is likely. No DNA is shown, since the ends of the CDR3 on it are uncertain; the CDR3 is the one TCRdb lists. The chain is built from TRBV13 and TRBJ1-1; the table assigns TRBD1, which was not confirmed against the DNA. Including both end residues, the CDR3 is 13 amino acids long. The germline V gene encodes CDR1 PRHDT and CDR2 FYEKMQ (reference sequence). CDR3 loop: CASTARGTGHCQS.

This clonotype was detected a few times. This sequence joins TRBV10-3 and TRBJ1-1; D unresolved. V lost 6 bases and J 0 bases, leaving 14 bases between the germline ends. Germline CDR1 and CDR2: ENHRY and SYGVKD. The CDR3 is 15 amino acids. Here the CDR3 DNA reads TGTGCCATCAGGGGCTTGGACCCCATGAACACTGAAGCTTTCTTT. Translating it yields CAIRGLDPMNTEAFF.

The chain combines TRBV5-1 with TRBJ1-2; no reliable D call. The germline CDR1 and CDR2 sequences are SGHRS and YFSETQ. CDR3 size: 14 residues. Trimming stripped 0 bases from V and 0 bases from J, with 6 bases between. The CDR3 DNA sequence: TGCGCCAGCAGCTTGGACATTTCTAACTATGGCTACACCTTC. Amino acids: CASSLDISNYGYTF.

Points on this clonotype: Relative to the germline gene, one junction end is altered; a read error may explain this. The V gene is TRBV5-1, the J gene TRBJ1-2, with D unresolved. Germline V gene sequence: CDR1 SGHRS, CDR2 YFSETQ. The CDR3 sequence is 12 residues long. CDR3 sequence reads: CAGSLDGWGYTF. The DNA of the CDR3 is TGCGCCGGCAGCTTGGACGGATGGGGCTACACCTTC.